What follows are 20 T cell receptor beta chains derived from one specimen sequenced in a study of CD8+ T cells in alopecia areata. Extraction and reverse transcription of RNA yielded cDNA as the sequencing template. The protocol was immunoSEQ multiplex PCR, while the TCRdb copy is restricted to in-frame clones and leaves out a portion. The table includes fewer than 250,000 clones, roughly 66% detected once. Treatment: oral pan-JAK inhibitor, 5-10 mg twice daily. The sample in question was CD4+ T cells sorted from blood, obtained at week 24, from a patient treated with tofacitinib. The receptors come from a human donor with alopecia areata.

V and J are TRBV10-3 and TRBJ1-2; the D gene is possibly TRBD1 (5 bases). Germline V gene data show CDR1 as ENHRY and CDR2 as SYGVKD. Trimming pared 3 bases from V and 4 bases from J, leaving 9 bases between. CDR3 length: 13 amino acids. The CDR3 bases are TGTGCCATCAGTGAAGAAGGGGTCTATGGCTACACCTTC. It encodes CAISEEGVYGYTF.

The rearrangement uses TRBV19 and TRBJ1-1; D gene ambiguous. This CDR3 is built from 13 residues. Germline-derived CDR1 and CDR2 are LNHDA and SQIVND (reference sequence). Trimming took 3 bases from V and 10 from J, leaving 15 bases between them. CDR3: CASSMNAPLGAFF. The CDR3 DNA reads as TGTGCCAGTAGTATGAACGCCCCCTTGGGAGCTTTCTTT.

There are a few counts of this clone. This sequence joins TRBV19 and TRBJ2-2, with no clear D. The germline V and J ends were trimmed by 3 bases and 7 bases, with 9 bases remaining between them. Germline values: CDR1 LNHDA, CDR2 SQIVND (reference sequence). The CDR3 totals 13 residues. CDR3 coding DNA: TGTGCCAGTAGTATTCTTGATATCGGGGAGCTGTTTTTT. Amino acids: CASSILDIGELFF.

This clone has just one count. The gene calls are TRBV30 and TRBJ1-2; possible D gene TRBD1, 5 bases. The CDR3 spans 12 residues. V dropped 8 bases and J dropped 4 bases, with 14 bases sitting between them. Germline assignment: CDR1 GTSNPN and CDR2 SVGIG (reference sequence). The CDR3 is CAQSGGVYGYTF. The CDR3 bases are TGTGCCCAGTCAGGAGGGGTCTATGGCTACACCTTC.

V is TRBV5-1 and J is TRBJ2-5; 7 bases align to TRBD1. V shed 0 bases, J shed 0 bases, and the junction held 2 bases outside the gene matches. The germline CDR1 and CDR2 sequences are SGHRS and YFSETQ. The CDR3 runs to 15 residues. CDR3 in DNA: TGCGCCAGCAGCTTGGGGACAGGCTACCAAGAGACCCAGTACTTC. Translated: CASSLGTGYQETQYF.

This chain joins TRBV14 and TRBJ2-5; D may correspond to TRBD1 or TRBD2 (6 bases each). Germline loops: CDR1 SGHDN, CDR2 FVKESK. This CDR3 has 12 amino acids. V lost 3 bases and J lost 10, with 12 bases in between. CDR3 protein: CASSHQGGGQYF. The CDR3 DNA reads as TGTGCCAGCAGCCACCAAGGGGGAGGCCAGTACTTC.

This chain joins TRBV20-1 and TRBJ1-1, with 7 bases fitting TRBD1. CDR3 length equals 10 residues. The germline V gene encodes CDR1 DFQATT and CDR2 SNEGSKA (reference sequence). V lost 7 bases to trimming and J lost 9 bases; unmatched junction nucleotides: 5. CDR3 nucleotides: TGCAGTGTCGACAGGGCTCAAGCTTTCTTT. This encodes CSVDRAQAFF.

The rearrangement links TRBV2 to TRBJ2-3, with no clear D. Germline CDR1 reads SNHLY; CDR2 reads FYNNEI. V lost 2 bases to trimming and J lost 1 base, with 10 bases between them. CDR3 size: 15 residues. The CDR3 loop is CASSELGIGTDTQYF. The CDR3 region has the DNA TGTGCCAGCAGTGAATTAGGGATTGGCACAGATACGCAGTATTTT.

This clone was seen only a few times. The rearrangement links TRBV7-9 to TRBJ2-2; D remains unclear. CDR3 length: 13 residues. Trimming stripped 8 bases from V and 3 bases from J, with 10 bases between. The germline V gene encodes CDR1 SEHNR and CDR2 FQNEAQ (reference sequence). CDR3 residues: CASARADTGELFF. CDR3 DNA sequence: TGTGCCAGCGCAAGGGCAGACACCGGGGAGCTGTTTTTT.

This clone has only a few counts. The chain links TRBV4-3 to TRBJ1-2; 8 bases are a match to TRBD1. The trim removed 0 bases at V and 4 bases at J, leaving 4 bases unmatched. This CDR3 is built from 15 residues. Germline loops: CDR1 LGHNA, CDR2 YSLEER. CDR3 DNA sequence: TGCGCCAGCAGCCAAGATCCCGGGACAGGCTATGGCTACACCTTC. It is translated as CASSQDPGTGYGYTF.

This clone has only a few counts. Different DNA sequences within this sample yield the same CDR3. J is TRBJ1-1 and V is TRBV4-3; no definite D call. The CDR3 consists of 13 residues. The V end was cut by 0 bases, the J end by 4 bases, with 6 bases between. CDR1 is LGHNA and CDR2 is YSLEER in the germline V gene. Here the CDR3 DNA reads TGCGCCAGCAGCCAAGAGTTAAGCACTGAAGCTTTCTTT. Protein sequence: CASSQELSTEAFF.

This clone occurred a few times. The chain uses TRBV4-3 and TRBJ2-1, with unresolved D. CDR3 length equals 12 residues. In germline, CDR1 is LGHNA, CDR2 YSLEER. The V end lost 5 bases, the J end lost 4 bases, and 6 bases lay between the germline ends. CDR3 amino acids: CASSASYNEQFF. In DNA form, the CDR3 reads TGCGCCAGCAGCGCGTCATACAATGAGCAGTTCTTC.

The chain recombines TRBV29-1 with TRBJ2-7, with D uncertain. CDR3 length: 12 amino acids. With 3 bases removed from V and 3 bases from J, the gap between germline ends came to 9 bases. Germline-derived CDR1 and CDR2 are SQVTM and ANQGSEA. In DNA form, the CDR3 reads TGCAGCGTTGAGGTCAGCAACTACGAGCAGTACTTC. Its protein product is CSVEVSNYEQYF.

This clone was counted between two and nine times. The V call is TRBV10-3, the J call TRBJ2-6; 7 nucleotides match TRBD2. The CDR3 has 17 residues. The V segment lost 7 bases and the J segment 4 bases; nucleotides outside the gene matches: 13. The V gene's germline CDR1 is ENHRY and CDR2 SYGVKD. Here the CDR3 reads CAINIGSGDSGANVLTF. The CDR3 region has the DNA TGTGCCATCAACATAGGAAGCGGGGATTCAGGGGCCAACGTCCTGACTTTC.

The chain recombines TRBV29-1 with TRBJ1-2, with TRBD1 matching over 7 bases. With V trimmed by 7 bases and J by 6 bases, 8 bases remained unmatched. The CDR3 totals 12 residues. Germline V lookup: CDR1 SQVTM, CDR2 ANQGSEA. In nucleotides, the CDR3 is TGCAGCGCAGATGGGACAGATCATGGCTACACCTTC. Protein sequence: CSADGTDHGYTF.

The chain uses TRBV5-6 and TRBJ2-1; D perhaps matches TRBD1 (5 bases). Trimming stripped 0 bases from V and 5 bases from J, with 12 bases between. The CDR3 runs to 15 residues. Per the germline V gene, CDR1 is SGHDT and CDR2 is YYEEEE. This chain's CDR3 is CASSLAGTGDNEQFF. The CDR3 DNA is TGTGCCAGCAGCTTGGCAGGCACAGGAGACAATGAGCAGTTCTTC.

Only a few counts were recorded for this clone. This chain links TRBV25-1 with TRBJ2-7; either TRBD1 or TRBD2 may fit D (5 bases each). This CDR3 has 14 residues. V was cut by 2 bases and J by 7 bases, with 15 bases left in between. In germline, CDR1 is MGHDK, CDR2 SYGVNS. The CDR3 protein is CASSEGVGVREQYF. The CDR3 DNA reads TGTGCCAGCAGTGAAGGAGTGGGGGTTAGAGAGCAGTACTTC.

This clone has only a few counts. V gene TRBV19 combines with J gene TRBJ2-2; D unresolved. The CDR3 runs 13 residues. Deletions cut 5 bases from V and 3 bases from J, with 7 bases between. Germline CDR1 LNHDA, CDR2 SQIVND (reference sequence). The CDR3 coding sequence is TGTGCCAGTAGTGATTATGACACCGGGGAGCTGTTTTTT. The encoded protein is CASSDYDTGELFF.

There are a few counts of this clone. This sequence joins TRBV29-1 and TRBJ1-1, with D tentatively TRBD1 (6 bases). The V and J ends lost 7 bases and 5 bases respectively, with 14 bases between them. CDR1 and CDR2 (germline): SQVTM, ANQGSEA. The CDR3 sequence is 12 residues long. CDR3 residues: CSASGVGTEAFF. The DNA for the CDR3 is TGCAGCGCTTCAGGGGTGGGGACTGAAGCTTTCTTT.

This chain uses TRBV5-1 with TRBJ2-5, with TRBD1 identical over 7 bases. The tail of the sequence fits TRBJ2-7 better, so the J call may be wrong. Germline V gene data show CDR1 as SGHRS and CDR2 as YFSETQ. This CDR3 contains 15 residues. CDR3 residues: CASSQNRGSTDEQYF. The DNA for the CDR3 is TGCGCCAGCAGCCAGAACAGGGGCAGTACGGACGAGCAGTACTTC.